Listed below are T cell receptor beta chains from one sample, sequenced in a study of blood T cell repertoires in COVID-19. Profiling relied on immunoSEQ multiplex PCR, and the TCRdb table lists in-frame clones only, not all of them. In the table there are about 170,000 clones, roughly 93% of which are singletons. The sequencing sample was made of peripheral blood. All receptors derive from a man younger than 30 with COVID-19, enrolled during active disease. The CDR3 runs from the conserved cysteine through the conserved F or W. D genes are given only for firm matches.

>TRBJ2-3|TRBD1|TRBV14
CASSPAGQGSWNTQYF
TGTGCCAGCAGCCCCGCAGGACAGGGGTCCTGGAATACGCAGTATTTT
>TRBJ2-2|-|TRBV4-2
CASSQDPRTGELFF
TGTGCCAGCAGCCAAGACCCCAGAACCGGGGAGCTGTTTTTT
>TRBJ2-5|TRBD1|TRBV3-1/TRBV3-2
CASSPVRGLEETQYF
TGTGCCAGCAGCCCAGTCAGGGGGCTAGAAGAGACCCAGTACTTC
>TRBJ2-7|TRBD1|TRBV5-1
CASTSSRGSYEQYF
TGCGCCAGCACCAGCAGCAGGGGGTCCTACGAGCAGTACTTC
>TRBJ2-1|TRBD2|TRBV5-4
CASSSIIPGLAGGEQFF
TGTGCCAGCAGCTCCATCATTCCGGGACTAGCGGGGGGTGAGCAGTTCTTC
>TRBJ2-1|-|TRBV6-5
CASSDGRNWNEQFF
TGTGCCAGCTCCGACGGGAGAAATTGGAATGAGCAGTTCTTC
>TRBJ2-3|TRBD1|TRBV14
CASSLTRHQGADTQYF
TGTGCCAGCAGTCTCACGCGGCACCAGGGGGCAGATACGCAGTATTTT
>TRBJ2-5|TRBD2|TRBV27
CASSFLTPGAGGRETQYF
TGTGCCAGCAGTTTCCTCACTCCAGGTGCGGGAGGTCGAGAGACCCAGTACTTC
>TRBJ1-2|-|TRBV30
CAWSVGTSNYGYTF
TGTGCCTGGAGTGTAGGGACTTCTAACTATGGCTACACCTTC
>TRBJ2-5|-|TRBV9
CASSVVGGAGETQYF
TGTGCCAGCAGCGTAGTCGGTGGGGCCGGGGAGACCCAGTACTTC
>TRBJ2-7|-|TRBV7-3
CASSLSRAHSYEQYF
TGTGCCAGCAGCTTATCGCGGGCCCACTCCTACGAGCAGTACTTC
>TRBJ1-3|-|TRBV7-3
CASQSDRGGSGNTIYF
TGTGCCAGCCAATCCGACAGAGGAGGGTCTGGAAACACCATATATTTT
>TRBJ2-3|-|TRBV10-2
CASSESPSTDTQYF
TGCGCCAGCAGTGAGTCCCCAAGCACAGATACGCAGTATTTT
>TRBJ2-7|TRBD2|TRBV2
CASSEALGTSGDYEQYF
TGTGCCAGCAGTGAAGCGCTTGGGACTAGCGGAGACTACGAGCAGTACTTC
>TRBJ2-1|TRBD2|TRBV14
CASSQLGLAGYNEQFF
TGTGCCAGCAGCCAATTGGGACTAGCGGGTTACAATGAGCAGTTCTTC
>TRBJ1-1|TRBD1|TRBV7-2
CASSTRGLGEAFF
TGTGCCAGCAGCACCAGGGGGCTCGGTGAAGCTTTCTTT
>TRBJ1-3|-|TRBV29-1
CSVGGQYGNTIYF
TGCAGCGTTGGGGGGCAGTATGGAAACACCATATATTTT
>TRBJ2-7|-|TRBV19
CASSAGDAYEQYF
TGTGCCAGTAGTGCCGGTGATGCCTACGAGCAGTACTTC
>TRBJ2-1|-|TRBV7-6
CATSRRAEGLSYNEQFF
TGTGCCACTTCCCGGAGAGCGGAGGGCCTCTCCTACAATGAGCAGTTCTTC
>TRBJ2-7|TRBD1|TRBV19
CASSTDRASYEQYF
TGTGCCAGTAGTACGGACAGGGCCTCCTACGAGCAGTACTTC
>TRBJ2-7|TRBD1|TRBV11-2
CASSPLQGAREQYF
TGTGCCAGCAGCCCGCTACAGGGGGCAAGGGAGCAGTACTTC
>TRBJ2-7|TRBD2|TRBV11-2
CASSFSSGSSYEQYF
TGTGCCAGCAGCTTCTCAAGCGGGAGCTCCTACGAGCAGTACTTC
>TRBJ2-2|-|TRBV11-3
CASSLGPGTTNTGELFF
TGTGCCAGCAGTTTAGGTCCCGGGACAACGAACACCGGGGAGCTGTTTTTT
>TRBJ1-1|-|TRBV18
CASSVDRQNTEAFF
TGTGCCAGCTCAGTAGACAGGCAGAACACTGAAGCTTTCTTT
>TRBJ2-5|-|TRBV7-2
CASSDRGGRETQYF
TGTGCCAGCAGCGACAGGGGAGGGCGAGAGACCCAGTACTTC